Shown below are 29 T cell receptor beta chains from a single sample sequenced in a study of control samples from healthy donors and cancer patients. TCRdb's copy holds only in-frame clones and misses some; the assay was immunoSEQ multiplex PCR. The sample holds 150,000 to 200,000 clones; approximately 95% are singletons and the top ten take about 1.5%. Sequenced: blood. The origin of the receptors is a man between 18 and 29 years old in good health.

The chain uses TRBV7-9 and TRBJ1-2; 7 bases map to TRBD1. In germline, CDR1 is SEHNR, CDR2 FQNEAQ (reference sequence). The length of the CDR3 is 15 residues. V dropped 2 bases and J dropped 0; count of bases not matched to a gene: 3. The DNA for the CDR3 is TGTGCCAGCAGCTTACCCGGGACAGCTAACTATGGCTACACCTTC. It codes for CASSLPGTANYGYTF.

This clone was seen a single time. In DNA form, the CDR3 reads TGTGCCACCAGTGGCAGGGGTTCTACCACTGAAGCTTTCTTT. This codes for CATSGRGSTTEAFF. This chain connects TRBV24-1 to TRBJ1-1; D may be TRBD1 (6 bases). This CDR3 is built from 14 residues. In germline, CDR1 is KGHDR, CDR2 SFDVKD. The ends were cut back, 5 bases at V and 4 bases at J, with 13 bases in the middle.

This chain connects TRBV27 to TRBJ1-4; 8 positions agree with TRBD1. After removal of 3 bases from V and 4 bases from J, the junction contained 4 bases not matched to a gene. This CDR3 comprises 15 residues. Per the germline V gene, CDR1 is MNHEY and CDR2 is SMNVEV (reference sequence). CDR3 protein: CASSLLGQVNEKLFF. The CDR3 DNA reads TGTGCCAGCAGTTTGTTGGGACAGGTTAATGAAAAACTGTTTTTT.

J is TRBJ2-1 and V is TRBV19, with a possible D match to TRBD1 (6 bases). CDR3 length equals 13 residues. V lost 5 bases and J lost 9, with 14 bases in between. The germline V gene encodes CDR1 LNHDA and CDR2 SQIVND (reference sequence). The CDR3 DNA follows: TGTGCCAGTAGTCAAAAAACAGGGTTTGAGCAGTTCTTC. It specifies CASSQKTGFEQFF.

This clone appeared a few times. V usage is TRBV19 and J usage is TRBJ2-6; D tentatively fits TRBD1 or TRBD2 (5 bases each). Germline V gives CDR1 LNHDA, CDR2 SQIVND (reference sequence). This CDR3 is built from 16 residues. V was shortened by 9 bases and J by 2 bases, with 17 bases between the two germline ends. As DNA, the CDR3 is TGTGCCAGCCAGAGGGGCAGGGCCCCTGGGGCCAACGTCCTGACTTTC. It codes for CASQRGRAPGANVLTF.

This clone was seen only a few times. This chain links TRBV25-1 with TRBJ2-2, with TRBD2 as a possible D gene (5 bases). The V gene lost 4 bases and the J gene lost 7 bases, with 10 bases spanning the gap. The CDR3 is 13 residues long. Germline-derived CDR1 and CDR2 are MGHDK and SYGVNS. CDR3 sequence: CASSGPGSGELFF. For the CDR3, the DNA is TGTGCCAGCAGTGGACCGGGGAGCGGGGAGCTGTTTTTT.

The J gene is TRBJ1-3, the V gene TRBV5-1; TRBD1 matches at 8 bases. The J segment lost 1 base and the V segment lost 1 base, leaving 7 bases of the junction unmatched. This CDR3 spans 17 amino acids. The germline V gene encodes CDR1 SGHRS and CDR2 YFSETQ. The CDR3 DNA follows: TGCGCCAGCAGCTTGTTGGTCAGGGGGCAGTCTGGAAACACCATATATTTT. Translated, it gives CASSLLVRGQSGNTIYF.

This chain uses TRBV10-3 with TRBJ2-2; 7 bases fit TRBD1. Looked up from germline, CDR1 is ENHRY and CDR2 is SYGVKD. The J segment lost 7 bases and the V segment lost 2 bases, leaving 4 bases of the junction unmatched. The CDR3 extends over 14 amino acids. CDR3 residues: CAISESRDSGELFF. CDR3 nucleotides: TGTGCCATCAGTGAGAGCAGGGACAGCGGGGAGCTGTTTTTT.

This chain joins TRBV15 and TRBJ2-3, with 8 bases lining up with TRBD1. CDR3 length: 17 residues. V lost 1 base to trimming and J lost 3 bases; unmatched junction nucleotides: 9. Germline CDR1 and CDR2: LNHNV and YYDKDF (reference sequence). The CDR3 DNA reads TGTGCCACCAGCAGAGGGACGACAGGGGTTCTTACAGATACGCAGTATTTT. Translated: CATSRGTTGVLTDTQYF.

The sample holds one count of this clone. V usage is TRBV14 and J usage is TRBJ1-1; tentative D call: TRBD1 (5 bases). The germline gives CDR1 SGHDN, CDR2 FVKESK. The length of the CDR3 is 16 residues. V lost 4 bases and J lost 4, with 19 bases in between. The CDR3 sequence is CASSRAFFSGFTEAFF. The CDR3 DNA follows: TGTGCCAGCAGCCGCGCGTTTTTCTCAGGGTTCACTGAAGCTTTCTTT.

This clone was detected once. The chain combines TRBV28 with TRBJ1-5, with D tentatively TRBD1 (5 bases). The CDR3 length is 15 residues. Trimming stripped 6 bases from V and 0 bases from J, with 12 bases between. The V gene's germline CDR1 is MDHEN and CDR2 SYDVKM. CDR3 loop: CASSLGQGSNQPQHF. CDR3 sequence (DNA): TGTGCCAGCAGCCTTGGCCAGGGTAGCAATCAGCCCCAGCATTTT.

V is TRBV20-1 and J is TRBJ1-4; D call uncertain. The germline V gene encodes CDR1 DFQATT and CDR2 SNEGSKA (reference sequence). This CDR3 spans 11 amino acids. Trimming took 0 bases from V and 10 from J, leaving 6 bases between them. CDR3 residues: CSARDDLKLFF. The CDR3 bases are TGCAGTGCTAGAGACGATTTAAAACTGTTTTTT.

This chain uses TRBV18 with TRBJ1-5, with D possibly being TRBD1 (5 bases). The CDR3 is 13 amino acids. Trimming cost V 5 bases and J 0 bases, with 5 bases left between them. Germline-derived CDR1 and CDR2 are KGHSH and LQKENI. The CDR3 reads CASSDSSNQPQHF. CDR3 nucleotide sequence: TGTGCCAGCTCAGACAGTAGCAATCAGCCCCAGCATTTT.

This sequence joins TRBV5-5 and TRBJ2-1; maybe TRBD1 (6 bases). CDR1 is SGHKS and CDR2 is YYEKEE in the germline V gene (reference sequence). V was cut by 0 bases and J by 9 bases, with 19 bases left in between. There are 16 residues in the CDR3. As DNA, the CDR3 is TGTGCCAGCAGCTTGGGTCTCACAGGGAGCTTTGGTGAGCAGTTCTTC. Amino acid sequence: CASSLGLTGSFGEQFF.

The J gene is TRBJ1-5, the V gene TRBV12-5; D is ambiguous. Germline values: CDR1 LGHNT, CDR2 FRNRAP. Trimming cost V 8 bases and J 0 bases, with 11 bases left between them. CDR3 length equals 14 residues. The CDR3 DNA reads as TGTGCTAGTTTGCCGTCGCCTAGCAATCAGCCCCAGCATTTT. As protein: CASLPSPSNQPQHF.

CDR3 DNA: TGTGCCAGTAGGTTAGGAAGCGGGGGGACGGTGGTTACAGATACGCAGTATTTT. As protein: CASRLGSGGTVVTDTQYF. This chain uses TRBV19 with TRBJ2-3; 9 bases are shared with TRBD2. Trimming took 6 bases from V and 3 from J; bases not matched to a gene: 16. Germline V gene sequence: CDR1 LNHDA, CDR2 SQIVND (reference sequence). The CDR3 has 18 amino acids.

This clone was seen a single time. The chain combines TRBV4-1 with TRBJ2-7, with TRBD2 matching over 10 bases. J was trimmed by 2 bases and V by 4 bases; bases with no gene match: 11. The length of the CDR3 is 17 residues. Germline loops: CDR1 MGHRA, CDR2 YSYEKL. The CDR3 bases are TGCGCCAGCAGCCGAGCCGGGCTAGCGGGGGAAACCTACGAGCAGTACTTC. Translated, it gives CASSRAGLAGETYEQYF.

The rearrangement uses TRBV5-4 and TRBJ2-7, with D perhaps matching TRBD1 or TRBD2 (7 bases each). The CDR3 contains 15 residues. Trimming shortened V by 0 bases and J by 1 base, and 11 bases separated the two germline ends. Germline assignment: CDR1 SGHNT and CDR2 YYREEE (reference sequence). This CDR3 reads CASSLVRGGSYEQYF. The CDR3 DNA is TGTGCCAGCAGCTTGGTCAGGGGGGGTTCCTACGAGCAGTACTTC.

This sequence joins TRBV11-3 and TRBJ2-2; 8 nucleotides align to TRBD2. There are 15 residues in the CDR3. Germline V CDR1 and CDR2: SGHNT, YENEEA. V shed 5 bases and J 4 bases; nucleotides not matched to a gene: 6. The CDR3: CASSPGLGGTGELFF. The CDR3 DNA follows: TGTGCCAGCAGCCCGGGACTAGGGGGCACCGGGGAGCTGTTTTTT.

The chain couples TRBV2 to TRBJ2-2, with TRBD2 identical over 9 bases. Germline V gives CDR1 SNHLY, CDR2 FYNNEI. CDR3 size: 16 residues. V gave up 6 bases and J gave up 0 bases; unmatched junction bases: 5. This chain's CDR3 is CASSPAGGTNTGELFF. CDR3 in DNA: TGTGCCAGCAGCCCTGCGGGGGGGACGAACACCGGGGAGCTGTTTTTT. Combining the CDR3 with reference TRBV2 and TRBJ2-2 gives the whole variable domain EPEVTQTPSHQVTQMGQEVILRCVPISNHLYFYWYRQILGQKVEFLVSFYNNEISEKSEIFDDQFSVERPDGSNFTLKIRSTKLEDSAMYFCASSPAGGTNTGELFFGEGSRLTVL.

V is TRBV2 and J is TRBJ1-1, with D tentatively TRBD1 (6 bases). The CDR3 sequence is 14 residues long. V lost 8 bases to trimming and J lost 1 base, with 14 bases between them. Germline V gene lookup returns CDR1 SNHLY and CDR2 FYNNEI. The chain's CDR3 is CASLFSRGNTEAFF. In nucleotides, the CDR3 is TGTGCCAGCTTATTCTCCAGGGGGAACACTGAAGCTTTCTTT. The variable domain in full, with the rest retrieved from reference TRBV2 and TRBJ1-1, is EPEVTQTPSHQVTQMGQEVILRCVPISNHLYFYWYRQILGQKVEFLVSFYNNEISEKSEIFDDQFSVERPDGSNFTLKIRSTKLEDSAMYFCASLFSRGNTEAFFGQGTRLTVV.

CDR3 sequence: CASSPGSSAEETQYF. As DNA, the CDR3 is TGTGCCAGCTCACCCGGTTCGTCGGCCGAAGAGACCCAGTACTTC. The chain employs TRBV18 and TRBJ2-5, with D unclear. Germline V lookup: CDR1 KGHSH, CDR2 LQKENI. V was cut by 3 bases and J by 3 bases, with 14 bases left in between. This CDR3 has 15 amino acids.

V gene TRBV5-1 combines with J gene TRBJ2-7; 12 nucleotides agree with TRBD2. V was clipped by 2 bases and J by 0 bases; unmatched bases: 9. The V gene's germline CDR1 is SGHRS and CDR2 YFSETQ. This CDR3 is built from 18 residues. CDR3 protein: CASSLLTSGGPSSYEQYF. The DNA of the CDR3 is TGCGCCAGCAGCTTACTGACTAGCGGGGGCCCCAGCTCCTACGAGCAGTACTTC. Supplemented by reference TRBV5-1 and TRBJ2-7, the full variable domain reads KAGVTQTPRYLIKTRGQQVTLSCSPISGHRSVSWYQQTPGQGLQFLFEYFSETQRNKGNFPGRFSGRQFSNSRSEMNVSTLELGDSALYLCASSLLTSGGPSSYEQYFGPGTRLTVT.

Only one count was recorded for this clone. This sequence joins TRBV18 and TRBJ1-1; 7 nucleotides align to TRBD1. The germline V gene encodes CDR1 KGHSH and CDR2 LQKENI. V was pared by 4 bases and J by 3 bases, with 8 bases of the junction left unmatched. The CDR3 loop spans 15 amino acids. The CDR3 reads CASSLLGTADTEAFF. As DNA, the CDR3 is TGTGCCAGCTCACTACTAGGGACAGCAGACACTGAAGCTTTCTTT.

CDR3 in amino acids: CASSLEGLDSPLHF. CDR3 coding DNA: TGTGCCAGCAGCTTAGAGGGATTGGATTCACCCCTCCACTTT. The genes are TRBV7-9 and TRBJ1-6; no clear D gene. CDR1 and CDR2 from the germline V gene are SEHNR and FQNEAQ (reference sequence). Trimming left V 1 base short and J 8 bases short, with 9 bases between. The CDR3 loop spans 14 amino acids.

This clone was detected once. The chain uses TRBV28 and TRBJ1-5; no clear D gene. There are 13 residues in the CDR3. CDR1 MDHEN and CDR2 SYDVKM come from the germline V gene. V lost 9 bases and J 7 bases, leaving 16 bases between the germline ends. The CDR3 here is CASMDLRVQPQHF. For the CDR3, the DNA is TGTGCCAGTATGGATCTTAGGGTCCAGCCCCAGCATTTT. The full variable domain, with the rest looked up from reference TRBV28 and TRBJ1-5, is DVKVTQSSRYLVKRTGEKVFLECVQDMDHENMFWYRQDPGLGLRLIYFSYDVKMKEKGDIPEGYSVSREKKERFSLILESASTNQTSMYLCASMDLRVQPQHFGDGTRLSIL.

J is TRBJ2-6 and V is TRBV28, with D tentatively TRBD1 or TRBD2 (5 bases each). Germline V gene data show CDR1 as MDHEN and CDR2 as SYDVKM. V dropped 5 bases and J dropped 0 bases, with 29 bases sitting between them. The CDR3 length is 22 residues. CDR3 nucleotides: TGTGCCAGCAGTCTCCGCGGGCTACTGGGGTTTACAAGGGGCTCTGGGGCCAACGTCCTGACTTTC. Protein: CASSLRGLLGFTRGSGANVLTF. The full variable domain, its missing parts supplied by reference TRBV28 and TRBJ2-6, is DVKVTQSSRYLVKRTGEKVFLECVQDMDHENMFWYRQDPGLGLRLIYFSYDVKMKEKGDIPEGYSVSREKKERFSLILESASTNQTSMYLCASSLRGLLGFTRGSGANVLTFGAGSRLTVL.

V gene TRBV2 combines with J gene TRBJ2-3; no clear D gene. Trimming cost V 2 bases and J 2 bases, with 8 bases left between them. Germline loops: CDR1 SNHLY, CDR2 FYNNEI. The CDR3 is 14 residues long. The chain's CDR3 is CASSEYSLTDTQYF. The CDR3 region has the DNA TGTGCCAGCAGTGAATACTCCCTCACAGATACGCAGTATTTT.

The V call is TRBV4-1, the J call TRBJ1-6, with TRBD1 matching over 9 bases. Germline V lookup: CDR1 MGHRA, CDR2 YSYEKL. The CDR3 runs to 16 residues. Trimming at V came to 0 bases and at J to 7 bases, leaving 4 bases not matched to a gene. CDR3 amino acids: CASSQDGQGQNSPLHF. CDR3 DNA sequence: TGCGCCAGCAGCCAAGATGGACAGGGGCAAAATTCACCCCTCCACTTT.